These 23 T cell receptor beta chains originate from one sample sequenced in a study of graft-versus-host responses after intestinal transplantation. Their antigens are not known. Profiling relied on immunoSEQ multiplex PCR, and the TCRdb table lists in-frame clones only, not all of them. The table includes approximately 130,000 clones, over 85% detected once. The sample consisted of unstimulated CD4+ T cells sorted from spleen or lymph node cells, taken before intestinal transplant. These receptors were obtained from a human donor who received an intestinal transplant.

The chain has TRBV5-6 and TRBJ2-1; 10 bases map to TRBD2. V was clipped by 0 bases and J by 10 bases; unmatched bases: 10. This CDR3 is built from 16 residues. Germline-derived CDR1 and CDR2 are SGHDT and YYEEEE. Here the CDR3 reads CASSLVLAGPRGEQFF. As DNA, the CDR3 is TGTGCCAGCAGCTTGGTACTAGCGGGACCTCGGGGGGAGCAGTTCTTC. The full variable domain, completed using reference TRBV5-6 and TRBJ2-1, is DAGVTQSPTHLIKTRGQQVTLRCSPKSGHDTVSWYQQALGQGPQFIFQYYEEEERQRGNFPDRFSGHQFPNYSSELNVNALLLGDSALYLCASSLVLAGPRGEQFFGPGTRLTVL.

The chain joins TRBV27 to TRBJ2-7, with D perhaps matching TRBD1 (6 bases). The CDR3 length is 12 residues. Germline CDR1 is MNHEY and CDR2 is SMNVEV (reference sequence). Trimming shortened V by 5 bases and J by 3 bases, and 8 bases separated the two germline ends. CDR3 protein: CASSATGYEQYF. CDR3 coding DNA: TGTGCCAGCAGTGCGACAGGCTACGAGCAGTACTTC.

Concerning this clone: The conserved final phenylalanine or tryptophan is absent from the CDR3, which likely points to a read error. The chain is built from TRBV6-5 and TRBJ1-2, with D tentatively TRBD1 (6 bases). Per germline, CDR1 MNHEY and CDR2 SVGAGI. This CDR3 comprises 14 residues. V was cut by 5 bases and J by 9 bases, with 19 bases left in between. The CDR3 coding sequence is TGTGCCAGCAGTCCCCCCGGGACGGGGGCACGCTACACCCTC. Amino acids: CASSPPGTGARYTL.

The V and J genes are TRBV5-8 and TRBJ2-5, with D unresolved. Between the trimmed V and J ends, which lost 3 bases and 5 bases, there was a span of 8 bases. CDR1 is SGHTS, CDR2 YDEGEE, per germline. The CDR3 sequence is 12 residues long. The CDR3 region has the DNA TGTGCCAGCAGCTCCCCCCCGGAGACCCAGTACTTC. Protein product: CASSSPPETQYF.

V gene TRBV19 combines with J gene TRBJ1-1; D remains ambiguous. V was clipped by 7 bases and J by 1 base, with 13 bases between them. This CDR3 comprises 14 residues. CDR1 and CDR2 (germline): LNHDA, SQIVND (reference sequence). CDR3 sequence: CASNPHTPNTEAFF. Written as DNA, the CDR3 is TGTGCCAGTAACCCCCATACCCCGAACACTGAAGCTTTCTTT.

The chain couples TRBV5-1 to TRBJ2-3; the match to TRBD2 covers 13 bases. V lost 7 bases and J lost 3; bases outside the gene matches: 14. CDR1 and CDR2 (germline): SGHRS, YFSETQ. This CDR3 has 18 residues. CDR3: CASSNRLAGGRGTDTQYF. CDR3 nucleotide sequence: TGCGCCAGCTCCAATAGACTAGCGGGGGGACGGGGAACAGATACGCAGTATTTT.

The chain is built from TRBV7-2 and TRBJ2-1; D tentatively reads TRBD1 or TRBD2 (5 bases each). Trimming removed 5 bases from V and 3 bases from J, with 8 bases in between. The CDR3 extends over 13 amino acids. Germline V lookup: CDR1 SGHTA, CDR2 FQGNSA. The CDR3 sequence is CASSRDHYNEQFF. The CDR3 DNA reads as TGTGCCAGCAGCCGGGACCACTACAATGAGCAGTTCTTC.

V gene TRBV9 combines with J gene TRBJ1-2; tentatively, D is TRBD1 (5 bases). The germline V gene encodes CDR1 SGDLS and CDR2 YYNGEE. Trimming took 0 bases from V and 0 from J, leaving 9 bases between them. This CDR3 comprises 15 residues. The CDR3 region is CASSVATGANYGYTF. The CDR3 coding sequence is TGTGCCAGCAGCGTAGCCACAGGAGCTAACTATGGCTACACCTTC.

V gene TRBV6-1 combines with J gene TRBJ2-2, with TRBD2 as a possible D gene (7 bases). The CDR3 is made up of 16 amino acids. The germline CDR1 and CDR2 sequences are MNHNS and SASEGT. Trimming left V 2 bases short and J 5 bases short, with 15 bases between. The CDR3 bases are TGTGCCAGCAGTGAACATACAGGGAGGGAAACCGGGGAGCTGTTTTTT. Residues: CASSEHTGRETGELFF.

The chain is built from TRBV19 and TRBJ1-2, with TRBD1 matching over 7 bases. Germline-derived CDR1 and CDR2 are LNHDA and SQIVND (reference sequence). CDR3 length equals 17 residues. V lost 5 bases, J lost 4 bases, and 16 bases stayed unmatched. CDR3 in amino acids: CASSVHQSTGLLYGYTF. For the CDR3, the DNA is TGTGCCAGTAGTGTCCATCAGTCGACAGGGCTACTCTATGGCTACACCTTC.

CDR3 coding DNA: TGTGCCAGCAGCTTACGGCAGGGGGGCACAGATACGCAGTATTTT. Residues: CASSLRQGGTDTQYF. This chain joins TRBV5-4 and TRBJ2-3, with 7 bases lining up with TRBD1. The CDR3 has 15 residues. The germline gives CDR1 SGHNT, CDR2 YYREEE (reference sequence). J lost 1 base, V lost 2 bases, and 4 bases had no gene match.

This clone was seen a single time. The chain combines TRBV18 with TRBJ1-1; D may be TRBD1 (5 bases). This CDR3 is built from 15 residues. V was shortened by 3 bases and J by 2 bases, with 13 bases between the two germline ends. The germline gives CDR1 KGHSH, CDR2 LQKENI. In DNA, the CDR3 is TGTGCCAGCTCACCTACCCAGCGGGGCAACACTGAAGCTTTCTTT. It yields the protein CASSPTQRGNTEAFF.

This sequence joins TRBV7-9 and TRBJ1-4; 8 positions agree with TRBD1. With V trimmed by 5 bases and J by 8 bases, 19 bases remained unmatched. The CDR3 covers 18 residues. Germline assignment: CDR1 SEHNR and CDR2 FQNEAQ (reference sequence). The CDR3 bases are TGTGCCAGCAGCAGGACCGGGACAGGCCCGGGTGGCGAAGAAAAACTGTTTTTT. This translates into CASSRTGTGPGGEEKLFF.

This clone was seen a single time. In DNA, the CDR3 is TGTGCCAGCAGCTCCACGGCGGGCGCCCAAGAGACCCAGTACTTC. Protein product: CASSSTAGAQETQYF. The chain employs TRBV9 and TRBJ2-5; TRBD2 might be the D (5 bases). Trimming took 4 bases from V and 1 from J, leaving 14 bases between them. The CDR3 loop spans 15 amino acids. Per the germline V gene, CDR1 is SGDLS and CDR2 is YYNGEE. The whole variable domain, remainder taken from reference TRBV9 and TRBJ2-5, is DSGVTQTPKHLITATGQRVTLRCSPRSGDLSVYWYQQSLDQGLQFLIQYYNGEERAKGNILERFSAQQFPDLHSELNLSSLELGDSALYFCASSSTAGAQETQYFGPGTRLLVL.

The rearrangement uses TRBV4-1 and TRBJ1-2, with TRBD1 identical over 8 bases. The CDR3 loop spans 14 amino acids. Germline values: CDR1 MGHRA, CDR2 YSYEKL. V lost 3 bases to trimming and J lost 4 bases; unmatched junction nucleotides: 4. The DNA of the CDR3 is TGCGCCAGCAGCCATGGGACAGGCCCCTATGGCTACACCTTC. Translated: CASSHGTGPYGYTF.

The rearrangement links TRBV11-2 to TRBJ1-4; the match to TRBD1 covers 7 bases. This CDR3 region has 18 residues. V shed 5 bases, J shed 0 bases, and the junction held 12 bases outside the gene matches. Germline CDR1 and CDR2: SGHAT and FQNNGV. The CDR3 loop reads CASSLTPGQTSTNEKLFF. The CDR3 coding sequence is TGTGCCAGCAGCCTAACCCCGGGACAGACATCAACTAATGAAAAACTGTTTTTT.

The chain recombines TRBV5-4 with TRBJ2-5; a weak D match, TRBD1 (6 bases). Germline V lookup: CDR1 SGHNT, CDR2 YYREEE (reference sequence). V lost 3 bases to trimming and J lost 11 bases, with 14 bases between them. This CDR3 contains 12 residues. The CDR3 nucleotides read TGTGCCAGCAGCTCTGGACAGAGGGAGCAGTACTTC. The encoded protein is CASSSGQREQYF.

This chain links TRBV5-4 with TRBJ2-5, with a tentative D call TRBD2 (6 bases). Trimming removed 4 bases from V and 3 bases from J, with 13 bases in between. Germline lookup yields CDR1 SGHNT and CDR2 YYREEE (reference sequence). This CDR3 has 14 residues. The CDR3 region is CASSPKGGEETQYF. The CDR3 region has the DNA TGTGCCAGCAGCCCCAAGGGCGGGGAAGAGACCCAGTACTTC.

V usage is TRBV5-4 and J usage is TRBJ2-5; TRBD2 aligns across 12 bases. The CDR3 contains 15 residues. Germline V lookup: CDR1 SGHNT, CDR2 YYREEE (reference sequence). V shed 5 bases and J 3 bases; nucleotides not matched to a gene: 5. In DNA, the CDR3 is TGTGCCAGCAGGGAGCTAGCGGGGGGGAAAGAGACCCAGTACTTC. It codes for CASRELAGGKETQYF.

A few counts support this clone. The V gene is TRBV10-1, the J gene TRBJ2-2, with D possibly matching TRBD1 (5 bases). V lost 0 bases, J lost 1 base, and 9 bases lay in between. Germline loops: CDR1 WNHNN, CDR2 SYGVQD (reference sequence). This CDR3 contains 16 residues. The CDR3 loop is CASSESGRVNTGELFF. The CDR3 nucleotides are TGCGCCAGCAGTGAGTCGGGCAGGGTGAACACCGGGGAGCTGTTTTTT.

The chain recombines TRBV29-1 with TRBJ2-3; D may be TRBD1 or TRBD2 (6 bases each). CDR3 size: 15 residues. V was cut by 6 bases and J by 0 bases, with 16 bases left in between. From germline, CDR1 is SQVTM and CDR2 ANQGSEA. The CDR3 loop is CSVAIGGGSTDTQYF. The CDR3 DNA sequence: TGCAGCGTAGCCATAGGAGGGGGTAGCACAGATACGCAGTATTTT.

The gene calls are TRBV5-6 and TRBJ2-2; TRBD1 might be the D (6 bases). V was clipped by 3 bases and J by 1 base, with 13 bases between them. The CDR3 totals 16 residues. Germline V gene data show CDR1 as SGHDT and CDR2 as YYEEEE. The CDR3 here is CASSWGPTGNTGELFF. The CDR3, as DNA: TGTGCCAGCAGCTGGGGGCCGACAGGGAACACCGGGGAGCTGTTTTTT.

The chain couples TRBV5-1 to TRBJ2-7; D gene unclear. CDR1 is SGHRS, CDR2 YFSETQ, per germline. Trimming pared 0 bases from V and 1 base from J, leaving 14 bases between. The CDR3 is made up of 16 amino acids. CDR3 bases: TGCGCCAGCAGCTTGGATGGCGGTTCCGTATCCTACGAGCAGTACTTC. Amino acid sequence: CASSLDGGSVSYEQYF.